Following are 12 T cell receptor beta chains from one sample sequenced in a study of post-analysis software for immune sequencing data. General observations from the study: There were five TRBV segments more frequent in patients than controls, and TRBV5-6, TRBV5-1 and TRBV20-1 were among them.

Unique molecular identifiers had been added to the TCR beta cDNA libraries. TCRdb analysed the PCR reads with MiXCR anew, one entry per CDR3 protein. In the table there are 350,000 to 500,000 distinct CDR3 sequences, roughly 40% of which are singletons. No antigens are known for them. What was sequenced was blood. All receptors derive from a girl aged 2 to 9 with multiple sclerosis.

The chain uses TRBV7-6 and TRBJ2-7; 8 bases are a match to TRBD1. The CDR3 sequence is 15 residues long. The V gene's germline CDR1 is SGHVS and CDR2 FNYEAQ. After removal of 5 bases from V and 2 bases from J, the junction contained 8 bases not matched to a gene. The CDR3 sequence: CASSSDRGWPYEQYF. CDR3 bases: TGTGCCAGCAGCAGTGACAGGGGATGGCCCTACGAGCAGTACTTC. The variable domain in full, completed from reference TRBV7-6 and TRBJ2-7, reads GAGVSQSPRYKVTKRGQDVALRCDPISGHVSLYWYRQALGQGPEFLTYFNYEAQQDKSGLPNDRFSAERPEGSISTLTIQRTEQRDSAMYRCASSSDRGWPYEQYFGPGTRLTVT.

This clonotype has a handful of counts. The chain is built from TRBV10-3 and TRBJ1-2; D perhaps matches TRBD1 (5 bases). Trimming removed 1 base at V and 5 bases at J, with 14 bases between. From germline, CDR1 is ENHRY and CDR2 SYGVKD. The CDR3 is made up of 15 amino acids. The CDR3 region has the DNA TGTGCCATCAGTGAGTTGAGGTCGGGACCTTATGGCTACACCTTC. Translation gives CAISELRSGPYGYTF.

J is TRBJ2-7 and V is TRBV7-2; TRBD1 matches 9 bases. The CDR3 is 16 residues long. Losses at the gene ends were 1 base for V and 2 bases for J; bases not matched to a gene: 6. In germline, CDR1 is SGHTA, CDR2 FQGNSA. This CDR3 is CASSLGSGTGTYEQYF. In DNA form, the CDR3 reads TGTGCCAGCAGCTTAGGATCCGGGACAGGGACCTACGAGCAGTACTTC.

This clonotype was seen a single time. The chain employs TRBV29-1 and TRBJ2-1; 12 bases are a match to TRBD2. V was clipped by 4 bases and J by 0 bases; unmatched bases: 7. Germline V gene sequence: CDR1 SQVTM, CDR2 ANQGSEA. The CDR3 totals 17 residues. The CDR3 sequence: CSVAGTSGWSSYNEQFF. The CDR3 DNA sequence: TGCAGCGTTGCCGGGACTAGCGGGTGGAGCTCCTACAATGAGCAGTTCTTC.

This clonotype was detected a few times. The gene calls are TRBV7-2 and TRBJ2-2; weak D call: TRBD1 (5 bases). The CDR3 consists of 14 residues. Looked up from germline, CDR1 is SGHTA and CDR2 is FQGNSA. As DNA, the CDR3 is TGTGCAAACGCAGCGACAGCGAACACCGGGGAGCTGTTTTTT. Protein: CANAATANTGELFF.

V gene TRBV4-3 combines with J gene TRBJ2-1, with D perhaps matching TRBD2 (5 bases). The CDR3 is 16 residues long. Deletions cut 2 bases from V and 5 bases from J, with 16 bases between. Germline CDR1 is LGHNA and CDR2 is YSLEER. The CDR3 here is CASSQRHTRRDNEQFF. CDR3 bases: TGCGCCAGCAGCCAAAGACATACTAGGCGGGACAATGAGCAGTTCTTC.

This clonotype was seen only a few times. The chain has TRBV28 and TRBJ2-7; D is ambiguous. CDR1 is MDHEN, CDR2 SYDVKM, per germline. Trimming stripped 2 bases from V and 0 bases from J, with 11 bases between. This CDR3 has 15 amino acids. CDR3 region: CASSLMWRSSYEQYF. DNA of the CDR3: TGTGCCAGCAGTTTAATGTGGCGGAGCTCCTACGAGCAGTACTTC.

On this clonotype: One end of the junction fails to match germline, which may point to a read error. The chain links TRBV5-1 to TRBJ2-3; D is possibly TRBD2 (7 bases). Germline CDR1 is SGHRS and CDR2 is YFSETQ. The CDR3 loop spans 20 amino acids. The CDR3 DNA is TGCGCCAGCAGCTTTTTCGTGTTTTTGGGAATGCGGGGGCCCACAGATGCGCAGTATTTT. Translation: CASSFFVFLGMRGPTDAQYF.

This clonotype was counted a few times. This chain uses TRBV25-1 with TRBJ2-4; D gene unclear. The CDR3 spans 13 residues. Trimming took 2 bases from V and 4 from J, leaving 6 bases between them. Per germline, CDR1 MGHDK and CDR2 SYGVNS. The CDR3 region is CASSEVAKNIQYF. In DNA form, the CDR3 reads TGTGCCAGCAGTGAAGTGGCTAAAAACATTCAGTACTTC.

Only a few counts were recorded for this clonotype. V usage is TRBV29-1 and J usage is TRBJ2-1, with D perhaps TRBD2 (6 bases). Trimming pared 0 bases from V and 0 bases from J, leaving 12 bases between. This CDR3 spans 16 amino acids. CDR1 and CDR2 (germline): SQVTM, ANQGSEA. The CDR3 coding sequence is TGCAGCGTTGAAGAGCTGGCGGGGTCCTCCTACAATGAGCAGTTCTTC. Encoded protein: CSVEELAGSSYNEQFF.

V usage is TRBV6-2 or TRBV6-3 and J usage is TRBJ2-1; 7 bases line up with TRBD2. There are 15 residues in the CDR3. The V gene end was trimmed by 5 bases and the J gene end by 7 bases; junction bases not matched to a gene: 11. CDR1 and CDR2 from the germline V gene are MNHEY and SVGEGT. For the CDR3, the DNA is TGTGCCAGCAGTCACCCTAGCGGTAGATATAATGAGCAGTTCTTC. It translates to CASSHPSGRYNEQFF.

The chain links TRBV15 to TRBJ1-5, with D possibly being TRBD1 (5 bases). Germline values: CDR1 LNHNV, CDR2 YYDKDF (reference sequence). This CDR3 has 16 residues. V gave up 4 bases and J gave up 1 base, with 14 bases separating them. The CDR3 sequence is CATSNPGGGSNQPQHF. Here the CDR3 DNA reads TGTGCCACCAGCAACCCCGGGGGGGGAAGCAATCAGCCCCAGCATTTT.